This is a list of T cell receptor beta chains from one sample in a study of tumor-infiltrating lymphocytes in localized non-small cell lung cancer. Assay: immunoSEQ multiplex PCR; the TCRdb copy retains only in-frame clones and omits some. The sample lists 9,500 to 15,000 clones, about 78% seen once, with approximately 4.5% in the top ten. Sequenced material: lung tumor tissue. The source is a human donor with non-small cell lung cancer. Each CDR3 is given with its conserved first and last residue. A D gene is named only where the DNA matches it firmly. Where a row states a size, it is once, few, many or the class of an expanded clone; other rows omit it.

cdr3_aa	cdr3_nt	v_call	j_call	d_call	clone_size
CASSPTLGVAGGYTF	TGTGCCAGCAGTCCCACCTTAGGGGTTGCTGGTGGCTACACCTTC	TRBV28	TRBJ1-2	-	-
CASSRAPNTGELFF	TGCGCCAGCAGCCGGGCCCCGAACACCGGGGAGCTGTTTTTT	TRBV5-1	TRBJ2-2	-	-
CASSNTGPAEKFF	TGCGCCAGCAGTAATACCGGACCGGCAGAAAAGTTCTTC	TRBV5-1	TRBJ2-1	-	-
CASRPAGITDTQYF	TGTGCCAGCAGGCCCGCCGGGATCACAGATACGCAGTATTTT	TRBV28	TRBJ2-3	-	-
CASSLAQGGMQETQYF	TGTGCCAGCAGTTTAGCACAGGGGGGGATGCAAGAGACCCAGTACTTC	TRBV28	TRBJ2-5	-	-
CASASGLAGGPVRETQYF	TGCGCCAGCGCATCGGGACTAGCGGGGGGACCAGTCCGGGAGACCCAGTACTTC	TRBV4-3	TRBJ2-5	TRBD2	-
CASSLALAGAGETQYF	TGCGCCAGCAGCCTGGCCTTAGCGGGGGCGGGGGAGACCCAGTACTTC	TRBV4-1	TRBJ2-5	TRBD2	once
CASSVVGVSYNEQFF	TGTGCCAGCAGCGTAGTGGGCGTCTCCTACAATGAGCAGTTCTTC	TRBV9	TRBJ2-1	-	few
CASSDNVISGNTIYF	TGTGCCAGCTCAGATAACGTTATCTCTGGAAACACCATATATTTT	TRBV18	TRBJ1-3	-	-
CASSVGGTGGRETQYF	TGTGCCAGCAGCGTAGGGGGGACAGGGGGCAGAGAGACCCAGTACTTC	TRBV9	TRBJ2-5	TRBD1	-
CAISVGGVVDSPLHF	TGTGCCATCAGTGTCGGGGGAGTGGTTGATTCACCCCTCCACTTT	TRBV10-3	TRBJ1-6	-	-
CASSADGFDTQYF	TGTGCCAGCTCAGCGGACGGCTTCGATACGCAGTATTTT	TRBV18	TRBJ2-3	-	-
CASSEAWGQGDTQYF	TGTGCCAGCAGTGAAGCGTGGGGGCAAGGAGATACGCAGTATTTT	TRBV2	TRBJ2-3	-	-
CASRPLAGGGSGETQYF	TGTGCCTCCCGCCCGCTAGCGGGAGGGGGGTCGGGGGAGACCCAGTACTTC	TRBV2	TRBJ2-5	TRBD2	-
CASSRGASTDTQYF	TGTGCCAGCAGCCGAGGGGCTAGCACAGATACGCAGTATTTT	TRBV7-2	TRBJ2-3	-	-
CASSPTLRDTGGYNEQFF	TGTGCCAGCAGCCCGACTTTGAGGGATACCGGGGGTTACAATGAGCAGTTCTTC	TRBV7-9	TRBJ2-1	-	-
CASSRRGQTTDTQYF	TGTGCCAGCAGTCGACGTGGACAGACCACAGATACGCAGTATTTT	TRBV11-3	TRBJ2-3	-	few
CASSAQAAETQYF	TGTGCCAGCTCCGCCCAGGCAGCGGAGACCCAGTACTTC	TRBV19	TRBJ2-5	-	-
CASRGQGSGGYTF	TGTGCCAGCAGGGGGCAGGGGTCCGGTGGCTACACCTTC	TRBV27	TRBJ1-2	-	-
CASSFGDRANEKLFF	TGTGCCAGCAGTTTTGGGGACAGGGCCAATGAAAAACTGTTTTTT	TRBV28	TRBJ1-4	TRBD1	few
CASSITSGGARDTQYF	TGTGCCAGCAGTATTACTAGCGGGGGGGCGAGAGATACGCAGTATTTT	TRBV9	TRBJ2-3	TRBD2	-
CASSPASAPTDTQYF	TGCGCCAGCAGCCCGGCTAGCGCACCAACAGATACGCAGTATTTT	TRBV5-1	TRBJ2-3	-	few
CASSLYGDQPQHF	TGTGCCAGCAGCTTATATGGGGATCAGCCCCAGCATTTT	TRBV7-3	TRBJ1-5	-	-
CASSISGGASPNGYTF	TGTGCCAGTAGTATCTCCGGGGGCGCTTCCCCCAATGGCTACACCTTC	TRBV19	TRBJ1-2	-	-
CASSIDWAGGYNEQFF	TGTGCCAGTAGTATAGATTGGGCGGGGGGATACAATGAGCAGTTCTTC	TRBV19	TRBJ2-1	TRBD2	-
CASSPPTSGSYNEQFF	TGTGCCAGCAGTCCCCCGACTAGCGGGAGTTACAATGAGCAGTTCTTC	TRBV28	TRBJ2-1	TRBD2	-
CASSYSFLAEGEAFF	TGTGCCAGCAGTTACTCATTCCTCGCGGAGGGAGAAGCTTTCTTT	TRBV6-5	TRBJ1-1	-	-
CATRGTGDTEAFF	TGTGCCACCAGGGGGACAGGGGACACTGAAGCTTTCTTT	TRBV21-1	TRBJ1-1	-	-
CAIGGGANNSPLHF	TGTGCCATCGGGGGCGGGGCCAATAATTCACCCCTCCACTTT	TRBV10-3	TRBJ1-6	-	-
CASSQQSAGLHTDTQYF	TGTGCCAGCAGCCAACAATCTGCGGGACTACACACAGATACGCAGTATTTT	TRBV5-5	TRBJ2-3	TRBD2	-
CASSITRFGPDTQYF	TGTGCCAGTAGTATAACTAGGTTCGGGCCAGATACGCAGTATTTT	TRBV19	TRBJ2-3	-	-
CASSIVSGTYQPQHF	TGTGCCAGTAGTATAGTCTCAGGGACCTATCAGCCCCAGCATTTT	TRBV19	TRBJ1-5	-	-
CASSLFGISGANVLTF	TGTGCCAGCAGTTTATTTGGAATCTCTGGGGCCAACGTCCTGACTTTC	TRBV27	TRBJ2-6	-	once
CASSNRTGWVRRGEQYF	TGTGCCAGCAGCAACCGCACGGGGTGGGTAAGAAGAGGCGAGCAGTACTTC	TRBV21-1	TRBJ2-7	-	once
CASSLGPAGVVTDTQYF	TGTGCCAGCAGCTTAGGCCCCGCGGGGGTAGTTACAGATACGCAGTATTTT	TRBV7-2	TRBJ2-3	TRBD2	-
CASSQGTSGGQNEQFF	TGCGCCAGCAGCCAGGGGACTAGCGGGGGGCAGAATGAGCAGTTCTTC	TRBV4-3	TRBJ2-1	TRBD2	-
CASSPDRVWNEQFF	TGTGCCAGCAGCCCGGACAGGGTGTGGAATGAGCAGTTCTTC	TRBV6-6	TRBJ2-1	TRBD1	-
CASSLGLAGADEQFF	TGTGCCAGCAGCTTAGGACTAGCGGGAGCTGATGAGCAGTTCTTC	TRBV7-2	TRBJ2-1	TRBD2	-
CASSHDSAYSYEQYF	TGTGCCAGCTCACACGACAGTGCATACTCCTACGAGCAGTACTTC	TRBV18	TRBJ2-7	-	-
CASSVAWGVSYNEQFF	TGTGCCAGCAGCGTAGCTTGGGGGGTCTCCTACAATGAGCAGTTCTTC	TRBV9	TRBJ2-1	-	few
CASRERGLDTQYF	TGTGCCAGTAGGGAGCGGGGGTTAGATACGCAGTATTTT	TRBV19	TRBJ2-3	TRBD2	-
CASSPLGSETQYF	TGTGCCAGCAGCCCCCTCGGTAGCGAGACCCAGTACTTC	TRBV5-5	TRBJ2-5	-	few
CASSVGLAGVDTQYF	TGTGCCAGCAGTGTGGGGCTAGCGGGGGTAGATACGCAGTATTTT	TRBV2	TRBJ2-3	TRBD2	-
CASPTGTGELFF	TGTGCCAGTCCAACAGGGACCGGGGAGCTGTTTTTT	TRBV19	TRBJ2-2	-	-
CASSTGTGSFASNYGYTF	TGTGCCAGTAGTACTGGGACAGGCTCGTTCGCTTCTAACTATGGCTACACCTTC	TRBV19	TRBJ1-2	TRBD1	-
CASRAGGLTDTQYF	TGTGCCAGCAGGGCGGGGGGCCTCACAGATACGCAGTATTTT	TRBV2	TRBJ2-3	TRBD2	-
CASSLTAGNTEAFF	TGTGCCAGCAGTCTGACAGCCGGGAACACTGAAGCTTTCTTT	TRBV27	TRBJ1-1	-	-
CAWSGAQMVQTQYF	TGTGCCTGGAGTGGAGCCCAGATGGTACAGACCCAGTACTTC	TRBV30	TRBJ2-5	-	-
CASSPAPLAGRVPYEQYF	TGCGCCAGCAGCCCCGCCCCCCTAGCGGGAAGAGTGCCCTACGAGCAGTACTTC	TRBV4-1	TRBJ2-7	TRBD2	-
CASSMNRGGNTGELFF	TGTGCCAGCAGCATGAACAGGGGAGGGAATACCGGGGAGCTGTTTTTT	TRBV5-6	TRBJ2-2	-	-
CASSSPGLADYNEQFF	TGTGCCAGCAGTTCCCCGGGACTAGCGGACTACAATGAGCAGTTCTTC	TRBV28	TRBJ2-1	TRBD2	-
CASSYYGNQPQHF	TGTGCCAGCAGTTACTACGGCAATCAGCCCCAGCATTTT	TRBV6-6	TRBJ1-5	-	-
CASSLSRVAGGFEQFF	TGTGCCAGCAGTTTATCCCGCGTAGCCGGAGGGTTCGAGCAGTTCTTC	TRBV27	TRBJ2-1	-	-
CASSQDRGQRYGYTF	TGCGCCAGCAGCCAAGATCGGGGACAGCGCTATGGCTACACCTTC	TRBV4-3	TRBJ1-2	TRBD1	few
CASSQTLEQPQHF	TGTGCCAGCAGCCAAACCTTAGAGCAGCCCCAGCATTTT	TRBV28	TRBJ1-5	-	-